The clone carrying this TCR beta chain was detected a few times. Its antigen is unknown. This sample was included in a study of T cells after yellow fever vaccination. Study background: Libraries from low-cell-number fractions were prepared with the SMART-Seq v4 Ultra Low Input RNA kit.

Germline V CDR1 and CDR2: MNHEY, SVGAGI. The CDR3 runs to 14 residues. V was pared by 6 bases and J by 6 bases, with 7 bases of the junction left unmatched. Overall study results and limits: The bulk population could contribute abundant contaminating clonotypes to FACS-sorted repertoires. The CD4 compartment and the CD8 compartment contained a small share of clonotypes in common.

TCRdb processed the 5' RACE reads anew with MiXCR; each CDR3 protein has one entry. The sample yields 250,000 to 300,000 distinct CDR3 sequences, roughly 8.7% seen once. The J gene is TRBJ2-1, the V gene TRBV6-5; the match to TRBD1 covers 8 bases. The specimen comprised CD4+ T cells sorted from PBMCs, sampled 5 days after the yellow fever booster vaccination. This clonotype was obtained from a man younger than 35 who received the YFV17D yellow fever vaccine. The CDR3 nucleotides are TGTGCCAGCAGAAGGACAGGGAAGACCAATGAGCAGTTCTTC. It codes for CASRRTGKTNEQFF.